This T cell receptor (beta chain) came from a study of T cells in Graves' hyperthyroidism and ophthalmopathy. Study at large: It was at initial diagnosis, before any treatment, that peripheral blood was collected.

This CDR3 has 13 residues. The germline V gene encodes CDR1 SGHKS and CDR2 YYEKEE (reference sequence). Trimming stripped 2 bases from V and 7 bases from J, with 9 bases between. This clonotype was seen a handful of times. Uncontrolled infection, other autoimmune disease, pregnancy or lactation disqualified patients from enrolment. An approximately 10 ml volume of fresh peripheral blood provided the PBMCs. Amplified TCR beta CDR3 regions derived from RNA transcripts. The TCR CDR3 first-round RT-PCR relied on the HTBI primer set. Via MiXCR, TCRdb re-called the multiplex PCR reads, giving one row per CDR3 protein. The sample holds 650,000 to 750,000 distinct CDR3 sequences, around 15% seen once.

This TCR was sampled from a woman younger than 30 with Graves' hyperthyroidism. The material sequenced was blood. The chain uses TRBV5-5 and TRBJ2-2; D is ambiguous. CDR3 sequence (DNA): TGTGCCAGCAGCTTAATTCCCGTCGGGGAGCTGTTTTTT. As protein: CASSLIPVGELFF.